The 32 T cell receptor beta chains listed next were all sequenced from one sample in a study of control samples from healthy donors and cancer patients. The data were produced by immunoSEQ multiplex PCR, yet TCRdb's version contains in-frame clones alone and is incomplete. Of tens of thousands of clones listed, 70% to 75% are singletons. The sample was formalin-fixed, paraffin-embedded tissue. The receptors derive from a male donor with melanoma.

J is TRBJ2-4 and V is TRBV16; D call uncertain. This CDR3 contains 13 residues. The germline V and J ends were trimmed by 2 bases and 8 bases, with 10 bases remaining between them. In germline, CDR1 is KGHSY, CDR2 FQNENV. As DNA, the CDR3 is TGTGCCAGCAGCCAACTAGTCGGAGACATTCAGTACTTC. Residues: CASSQLVGDIQYF.

The V and J genes are TRBV10-3 and TRBJ2-7, with TRBD2 identical over 8 bases. The CDR3 is made up of 13 amino acids. Germline V gene data show CDR1 as ENHRY and CDR2 as SYGVKD. V lost 10 bases and J lost 5; bases outside the gene matches: 10. As DNA, the CDR3 is TGTGCCACCCTGCGGGAGGCCCTCAACGAGCAGTACTTC. As protein: CATLREALNEQYF.

The chain is built from TRBV2 and TRBJ2-5; no reliable D call. The germline CDR1 and CDR2 sequences are SNHLY and FYNNEI. V was clipped by 10 bases and J by 7 bases, with 13 bases between them. The length of the CDR3 is 11 residues. In DNA form, the CDR3 reads TGTGCCACTACGACCGGAGTGACCCAGTACTTC. This translates into CATTTGVTQYF.

This sequence joins TRBV5-1 and TRBJ2-3; D remains ambiguous. The CDR3 extends over 14 amino acids. Trimming removed 1 base from V and 4 bases from J, with 10 bases in between. Per the germline V gene, CDR1 is SGHRS and CDR2 is YFSETQ. Here the CDR3 DNA reads TGCGCCAGCAGCTTGTCCCCAGATGCAGATACGCAGTATTTT. It yields the protein CASSLSPDADTQYF.

V usage is TRBV7-9 and J usage is TRBJ1-4; D unresolved. This CDR3 is built from 14 residues. The germline V and J ends were trimmed by 3 bases and 7 bases, with 12 bases remaining between them. Germline V CDR1 and CDR2: SEHNR, FQNEAQ (reference sequence). The CDR3 DNA is TGTGCCAGCAGCTTGCTGCCACTAGGTGAAAAACTGTTTTTT. This gives the protein CASSLLPLGEKLFF.

This chain joins TRBV4-2 and TRBJ2-1, with 8 bases matching TRBD2. Trimming removed 4 bases from V and 4 bases from J; junction bases left unmatched: 12. The length of the CDR3 is 17 residues. Germline values: CDR1 LGHNA, CDR2 YNFKEQ. The CDR3 region is CASSPLSTSGSYNEQFF. CDR3 nucleotides: TGTGCCAGCAGCCCTCTCAGCACTAGCGGCTCGTACAATGAGCAGTTCTTC.

This clone appeared many times. The DNA of the CDR3 is TGTGCCAGCAGCCCGATGAACACTGAAGCTTTCTTT. Translating it yields CASSPMNTEAFF. The chain couples TRBV7-9 to TRBJ1-1; D gene unclear. The CDR3 has 12 residues. Deletions cut 5 bases from V and 0 bases from J, with 4 bases between. CDR1 is SEHNR, CDR2 FQNEAQ, per germline (reference sequence).

The chain links TRBV14 to TRBJ1-3, with D possibly TRBD1 on 6 matching bases. The V and J ends lost 2 bases and 4 bases respectively, with 21 bases between them. The germline V gene has CDR1 SGHDN and CDR2 FVKESK. The CDR3 is made up of 18 amino acids. The CDR3 DNA reads TGTGCCAGCAGCCAACCCATAACAGGGCGTCGGAGCGGAAACACCATATATTTT. It translates to CASSQPITGRRSGNTIYF.

The chain couples TRBV24-1 to TRBJ1-4, with D unclear. The V end was cut by 4 bases, the J end by 6 bases, with 17 bases between. Germline V gene data show CDR1 as KGHDR and CDR2 as SFDVKD. The CDR3 has 16 residues. CDR3 in amino acids: CATSDSRRSTHEKLFF. CDR3 in DNA: TGTGCCACCAGTGACTCGCGACGATCTACCCATGAAAAACTGTTTTTT.

The rearrangement uses TRBV3-1 (or the pseudogene TRBV3-2) and TRBJ2-5; the D gene is possibly TRBD1 (6 bases). Looked up from germline, CDR1 is LGHDT and CDR2 is YNNKEL (reference sequence). The length of the CDR3 is 11 residues. V was cut by 6 bases and J by 5 bases, with 7 bases left in between. CDR3 sequence: CASRGAETQYF. The CDR3 DNA reads as TGTGCCAGCAGGGGGGCTGAGACCCAGTACTTC.

This clone turned up a few times. This CDR3 reads CASSLRNRATDTQYF. As DNA, the CDR3 is TGTGCCAGCAGCCTCCGGAACAGGGCCACAGATACGCAGTATTTT. The chain couples TRBV6-5 to TRBJ2-3; D may be TRBD1 (6 bases). CDR1 MNHEY and CDR2 SVGAGI come from the germline V gene. V lost 6 bases and J 2 bases, leaving 15 bases between the germline ends. CDR3 length: 15 amino acids.

This chain links TRBV5-1 with TRBJ1-4; possibly TRBD1 for D (5 bases). Germline CDR1 SGHRS, CDR2 YFSETQ. V shed 6 bases and J shed 8 bases, with 14 bases lying between them. The CDR3 extends over 13 amino acids. As DNA, the CDR3 is TGCGCCAGCAACGCGATAGGGGAAGAAAAACTGTTTTTT. Translated: CASNAIGEEKLFF.

V usage is TRBV3-1 (or the pseudogene TRBV3-2) and J usage is TRBJ2-1; the D is unclear. CDR1 and CDR2 from the germline V gene are LGHDT and YNNKEL (reference sequence). V lost 2 bases and J 7 bases, leaving 6 bases between the germline ends. CDR3 size: 12 residues. The CDR3 here is CASSQPRNEQFF. CDR3 coding DNA: TGTGCCAGCAGCCAACCTCGGAATGAGCAGTTCTTC.

The chain joins TRBV5-1 to TRBJ2-5, with TRBD2 matching over 10 bases. This CDR3 is 14 amino acids long. Per germline, CDR1 SGHRS and CDR2 YFSETQ. The V segment lost 4 bases and the J segment 5 bases; nucleotides outside the gene matches: 5. CDR3 DNA: TGCGCCAGCAGCGTCGGGACTAGCGAGGAGACCCAGTACTTC. Amino acid sequence: CASSVGTSEETQYF.

The CDR3 DNA reads TGTGCCACTACGGCTGGGGCGCGGCAGCCCCAGCATTTT. It yields the protein CATTAGARQPQHF. The chain uses TRBV24-1 and TRBJ1-5, with D tentatively TRBD1 (5 bases). CDR3 length: 13 residues. Trimming removed 10 bases at V and 7 bases at J, with 16 bases between. In germline, CDR1 is KGHDR, CDR2 SFDVKD.

This chain links TRBV6-6 with TRBJ1-3, with TRBD1 matching over 9 bases. This CDR3 has 16 residues. V lost 2 bases, J lost 7 bases, and 9 bases stayed unmatched. The germline V gene encodes CDR1 MNHNY and CDR2 SVGAGI (reference sequence). This chain's CDR3 is CASSYPRDRVGNTIYF. CDR3 bases: TGTGCCAGCAGTTACCCCCGGGACAGGGTTGGGAACACCATATATTTT.

The V gene is TRBV27, the J gene TRBJ2-5, with 9 bases lining up with TRBD2. CDR1 and CDR2 from the germline V gene are MNHEY and SMNVEV (reference sequence). The CDR3 covers 14 residues. With 6 bases clipped from V and 4 bases from J, the junction kept 6 bases outside the gene matches. The CDR3 DNA follows: TGTGCCAGCAGCAGGGGAGCGGGAGGAGAGACCCAGTACTTC. Encoded protein: CASSRGAGGETQYF.

V usage is TRBV2 and J usage is TRBJ1-5; no firm D call. CDR3 size: 13 residues. Germline lookup yields CDR1 SNHLY and CDR2 FYNNEI. The V end was cut by 5 bases, the J end by 9 bases, with 14 bases between. CDR3 DNA: TGTGCCAGCAGTTACACAGAAAGAGGGCCCCAGCATTTT. The encoded protein is CASSYTERGPQHF.

The rearrangement links TRBV29-1 to TRBJ2-3; D is possibly TRBD1 (5 bases). The length of the CDR3 is 14 residues. The V end lost 7 bases, the J end lost 0 bases, and 14 bases lay between the germline ends. Looked up from germline, CDR1 is SQVTM and CDR2 is ANQGSEA. The CDR3 bases are TGCAGCGCAACGACAGTCACTAGCACAGATACGCAGTATTTT. Translating it yields CSATTVTSTDTQYF.

The chain carries TRBV7-3 and TRBJ2-3; 12 nucleotides line up with TRBD1. CDR1 and CDR2 (germline): SGHTA, FQGTGA. There are 16 residues in the CDR3. J was trimmed by 5 bases and V by 2 bases; bases with no gene match: 5. The CDR3 sequence is CASSLGGQGARDTQYF. The CDR3, as DNA: TGTGCCAGCAGCTTAGGGGGACAGGGGGCGAGAGATACGCAGTATTTT.

The J gene is TRBJ2-2, the V gene TRBV19; TRBD1 matches 11 bases. The CDR3 is 13 residues long. The germline gives CDR1 LNHDA, CDR2 SQIVND (reference sequence). The ends lost 10 bases at V and 13 bases at J; junction bases unmatched: 11. The CDR3 nucleotides are TGTGCCACCTCCGGGACAGGGGGTAAATGGCTGTTTTTT. Its protein product is CATSGTGGKWLFF.

The V call is TRBV7-2, the J call TRBJ2-1, with no clear D. This CDR3 spans 13 amino acids. Trimming left V 0 bases short and J 6 bases short, with 6 bases between. Germline V gene lookup returns CDR1 SGHTA and CDR2 FQGNSA. The CDR3 is CASSLARRNEQFF. DNA of the CDR3: TGTGCCAGCAGCTTAGCTAGACGCAATGAGCAGTTCTTC.

The chain combines TRBV30 with TRBJ2-7; the match to TRBD1 covers 7 bases. The germline V gene has CDR1 GTSNPN and CDR2 SVGIG (reference sequence). V dropped 3 bases and J dropped 3; count of bases not matched to a gene: 5. The CDR3 has 13 amino acids. The CDR3 DNA sequence: TGTGCCTGGAGGAGACAGGGCCGCTACGAGCAGTACTTC. Translated: CAWRRQGRYEQYF.

The chain links TRBV27 to TRBJ2-1; 10 bases line up with TRBD2. Germline trimming cut 9 bases from V and 0 bases from J; bases unmatched to any gene: 5. In germline, CDR1 is MNHEY, CDR2 SMNVEV (reference sequence). The CDR3 spans 15 residues. Here the CDR3 DNA reads TGTGCCAGATCCTCTAGCGGGAGCTCCTACAATGAGCAGTTCTTC. Translated: CARSSSGSSYNEQFF.

The chain links TRBV10-2 to TRBJ2-3; D not resolved. The V gene's germline CDR1 is WSHSY and CDR2 SAAADI. The V gene lost 2 bases and the J gene lost 6 bases, with 15 bases spanning the gap. The CDR3 is made up of 15 amino acids. The CDR3 spells CASSEPGMGSDTQYF. In DNA, the CDR3 is TGCGCCAGCAGTGAGCCAGGAATGGGGTCGGATACGCAGTATTTT.

This chain joins TRBV14 and TRBJ2-5; TRBD2 aligns across 7 bases. The CDR3 covers 14 residues. Germline V gene lookup returns CDR1 SGHDN and CDR2 FVKESK. Unmatched junction bases numbered 5, after V lost 6 bases and J lost 1 base. CDR3 loop: CASSRLAVQETQYF. In nucleotides, the CDR3 is TGTGCCAGCAGTCGCCTAGCGGTCCAAGAGACCCAGTACTTC.

This chain links TRBV5-1 with TRBJ1-2; D might be TRBD1 (6 bases). Germline V CDR1 and CDR2: SGHRS, YFSETQ. The CDR3 extends over 14 amino acids. V lost 2 bases, J lost 7 bases, and 15 bases lay in between. The chain's CDR3 is CASSFTGQGSGYTF. The DNA for the CDR3 is TGCGCCAGCAGCTTCACAGGGCAGGGATCTGGCTACACCTTC.

The J gene is TRBJ2-2, the V gene TRBV7-9; TRBD1 might be the D (7 bases). Trimming cost V 4 bases and J 2 bases, with 17 bases left between them. The CDR3 loop spans 17 amino acids. CDR1 and CDR2 (germline): SEHNR, FQNEAQ (reference sequence). CDR3 region: CASSSTQGGFNTGELFF. CDR3 in DNA: TGTGCCAGCAGCTCAACCCAGGGGGGATTCAACACCGGGGAGCTGTTTTTT. Full variable domain (outside the CDR3, taken from reference TRBV7-9 and TRBJ2-2): DTGVSQNPRHKITKRGQNVTFRCDPISEHNRLYWYRQTLGQGPEFLTYFQNEAQLEKSRLLSDRFSAERPKGSFSTLEIQRTEQGDSAMYLCASSSTQGGFNTGELFFGEGSRLTVL.

A few counts support this clone. In DNA, the CDR3 is TGTGCCAGTACCCCCAGACTAGCGGGACAACAAGAGACCCAGTACTTC. Protein sequence: CASTPRLAGQQETQYF. The chain has TRBV19 and TRBJ2-5; TRBD2 agrees at 11 bases. CDR3 length: 16 residues. The germline CDR1 and CDR2 sequences are LNHDA and SQIVND (reference sequence). The trim removed 7 bases at V and 2 bases at J, leaving 9 bases unmatched. The full variable domain, its missing parts supplied by reference TRBV19 and TRBJ2-5, is DGGITQSPKYLFRKEGQNVTLSCEQNLNHDAMYWYRQDPGQGLRLIYYSQIVNDFQKGDIAEGYSVSREKKESFPLTVTSAQKNPTAFYLCASTPRLAGQQETQYFGPGTRLLVL.

This clone came up many times. The chain has TRBV7-9 and TRBJ1-3, with D hard to call. V was shortened by 1 base and J by 0 bases, with 13 bases between the two germline ends. Germline CDR1 reads SEHNR; CDR2 reads FQNEAQ (reference sequence). This CDR3 region has 17 residues. As DNA, the CDR3 is TGTGCCAGCAGCTTAGGTCAGGACCGACACTCTGGAAACACCATATATTTT. As protein: CASSLGQDRHSGNTIYF.

V gene TRBV5-1 combines with J gene TRBJ2-7, with TRBD1 identical over 12 bases. CDR1 and CDR2 (germline): SGHRS, YFSETQ. Trimming took 2 bases from V and 7 from J; bases not matched to a gene: 7. The CDR3 is 15 amino acids. The CDR3 loop reads CASSFGTGGAEEQYF. The CDR3 DNA is TGCGCCAGCAGCTTCGGGACAGGGGGCGCGGAGGAGCAGTACTTC.

J is TRBJ2-7 and V is TRBV9, with D possibly TRBD2 on 6 matching bases. V lost 0 bases, J lost 3 bases, and 10 bases lay in between. The germline V gene has CDR1 SGDLS and CDR2 YYNGEE. This CDR3 comprises 14 residues. CDR3 amino acids: CASSVDGRYYEQYF. In nucleotides, the CDR3 is TGTGCCAGCAGCGTAGATGGGAGGTACTACGAGCAGTACTTC.